What follows are 5 T cell receptor beta chains derived from one specimen sequenced in a study of CD8 T cells in Susac syndrome. An input of roughly 0.45 to 1 ug of RNA was subjected to reverse transcription using random hexamers. Each CDR3 protein is one row after TCRdb ran MiXCR on the immunoSEQ multiplex PCR reads. The table lists a few hundred thousand distinct CDR3 sequences, around 95% of them singletons, with 0.075% to 0.095% in the top ten. Sequenced: CD4+ T cells from PBMCs. All receptors come from a human donor with multiple sclerosis.

The chain combines TRBV4-1 with TRBJ2-7, with 11 bases lining up with TRBD1. Germline assignment: CDR1 MGHRA and CDR2 YSYEKL. V was pared by 3 bases and J by 4 bases, with 5 bases of the junction left unmatched. The CDR3 has 15 amino acids. This CDR3 is CASSQGTGGWYEQYF. The CDR3 coding sequence is TGCGCCAGCAGCCAGGGGACAGGGGGGTGGTACGAGCAGTACTTC.

In this sample, this clonotype turned up once. The chain has TRBV5-6 and TRBJ2-2; D is possibly TRBD1 (6 bases). The CDR3 length is 14 residues. Between the trimmed V and J ends, which lost 5 bases and 1 base, there was a span of 9 bases. The germline V gene encodes CDR1 SGHDT and CDR2 YYEEEE. As DNA, the CDR3 is TGTGCCAGCAGGAAGGACAGGAACACCGGGGAGCTGTTTTTT. Its protein is CASRKDRNTGELFF.

This sequence joins TRBV20-1 and TRBJ2-5, with 11 nucleotides matching TRBD2. Germline CDR1 reads DFQATT; CDR2 reads SNEGSKA (reference sequence). The CDR3 covers 15 residues. The CDR3 sequence: CSPRSLAGAKETQYF. The CDR3 DNA reads as TGCAGCCCCCGGTCACTAGCGGGGGCCAAAGAGACCCAGTACTTC.

This chain joins TRBV7-2 and TRBJ2-3; D gene uncertain. Germline CDR1 is SGHTA and CDR2 is FQGNSA. V lost 1 base and J 2 bases, leaving 7 bases between the germline ends. This CDR3 region has 14 residues. The CDR3 coding sequence is TGTGCCAGCAGCTTAGTAGCCCTCACAGATACGCAGTATTTT. Protein sequence: CASSLVALTDTQYF.

The gene calls are TRBV20-1 and TRBJ1-4; TRBD1 agrees at 11 bases. The CDR3 has 16 residues. V was pared by 3 bases and J by 6 bases, with 9 bases of the junction left unmatched. CDR1 and CDR2 from the germline V gene are DFQATT and SNEGSKA (reference sequence). In DNA form, the CDR3 reads TGCAGTGCTAGCGGTGGGACAGGGGGTAAAGATGAAAAACTGTTTTTT. It specifies CSASGGTGGKDEKLFF.